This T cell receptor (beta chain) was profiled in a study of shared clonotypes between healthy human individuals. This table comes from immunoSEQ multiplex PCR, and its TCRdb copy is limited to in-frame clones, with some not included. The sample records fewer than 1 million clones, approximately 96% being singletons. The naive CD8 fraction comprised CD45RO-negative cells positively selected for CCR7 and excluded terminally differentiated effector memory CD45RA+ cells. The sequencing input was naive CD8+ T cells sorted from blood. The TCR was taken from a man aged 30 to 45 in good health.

The CDR3 here is CASTNMRTEVSYEQYF. The CDR3 DNA reads as TGCGCCAGCACCAATATGCGGACAGAGGTATCCTACGAGCAGTACTTC. The V call is TRBV10-2, the J call TRBJ2-7, with D possibly matching TRBD1 (6 bases). This CDR3 has 16 amino acids. The germline V gene encodes CDR1 WSHSY and CDR2 SAAADI. V lost 7 bases, J lost 1 base, and 20 bases lay in between.